The entry below gives a single TCR beta chain sequence along with its context. What it recognizes is unknown. The ends were cut back, 6 bases at V and 2 bases at J, with 14 bases in the middle. The CDR3 length is 14 residues. Germline lookup yields CDR1 MNHEY and CDR2 SMNVEV (reference sequence). In the PCR, 60 Vbeta and 13 Jbeta primers were used. Profiled with immunoSEQ multiplex PCR; TCRdb holds only in-frame clones, not every one. This sample has about 120,000 clones, with around four fifths found just once. The source of the sample is a study of cytomegalovirus exposure and HLA in healthy donors. Study-wide results and limits: One cluster of highly shared sequence variants probably arose as a sequencing artifact. In a later analysis, common viral pathogens appeared linked to several of the most significant clusters. DRB1 showed the most TCR associations and HLA-C the fewest in a later analysis, as rates varied by HLA locus. There were a few CMV-associated chains whose specificity for CMV antigens was confirmed in vitro.

This chain joins TRBV27 and TRBJ2-7; TRBD2 might be the D (6 bases). The sequencing sample was made of PBMCs. The receptor comes from a woman in her thirties or forties in good health and CMV-seronegative. CDR3 residues: CASSPKAGPYEQYF. The CDR3 DNA reads as TGTGCCAGCAGCCCCAAGGCGGGGCCCTACGAGCAGTACTTC.